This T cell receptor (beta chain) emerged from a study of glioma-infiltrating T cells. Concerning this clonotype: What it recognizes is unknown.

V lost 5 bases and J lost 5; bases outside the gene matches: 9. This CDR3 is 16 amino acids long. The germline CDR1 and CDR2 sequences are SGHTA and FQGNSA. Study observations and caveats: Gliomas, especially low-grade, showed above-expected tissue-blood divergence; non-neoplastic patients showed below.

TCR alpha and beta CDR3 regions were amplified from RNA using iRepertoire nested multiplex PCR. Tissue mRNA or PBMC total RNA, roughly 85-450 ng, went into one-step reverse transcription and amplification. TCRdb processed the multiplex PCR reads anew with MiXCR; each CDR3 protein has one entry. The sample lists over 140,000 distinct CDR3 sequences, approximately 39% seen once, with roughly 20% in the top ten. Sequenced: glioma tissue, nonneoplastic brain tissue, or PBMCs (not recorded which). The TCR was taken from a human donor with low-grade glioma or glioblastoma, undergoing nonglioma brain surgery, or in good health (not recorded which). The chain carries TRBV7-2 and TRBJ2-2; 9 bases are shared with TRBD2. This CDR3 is CASSQLAGARTGELFF. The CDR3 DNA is TGTGCCAGCAGCCAATTAGCGGGAGCGCGAACCGGGGAGCTGTTTTTT.